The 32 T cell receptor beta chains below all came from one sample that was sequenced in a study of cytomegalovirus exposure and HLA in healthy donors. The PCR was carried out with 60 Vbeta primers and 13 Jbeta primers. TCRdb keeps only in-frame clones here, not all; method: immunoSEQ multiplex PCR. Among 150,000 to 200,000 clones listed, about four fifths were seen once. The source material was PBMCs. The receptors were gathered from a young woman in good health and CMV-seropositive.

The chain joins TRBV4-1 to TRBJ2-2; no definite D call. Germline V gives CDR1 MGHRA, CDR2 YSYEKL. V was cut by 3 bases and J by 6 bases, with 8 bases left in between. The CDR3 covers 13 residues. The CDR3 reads CASSHPRAGELFF. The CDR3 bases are TGCGCCAGCAGCCACCCACGGGCCGGGGAGCTGTTTTTT.

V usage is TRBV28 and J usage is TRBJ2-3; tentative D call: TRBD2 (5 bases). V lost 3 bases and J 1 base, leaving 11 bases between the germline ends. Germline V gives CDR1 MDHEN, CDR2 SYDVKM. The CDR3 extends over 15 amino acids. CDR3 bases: TGTGCCAGCAGTTTGGGAGTTGGGGGCACAGATACGCAGTATTTT. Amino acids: CASSLGVGGTDTQYF.

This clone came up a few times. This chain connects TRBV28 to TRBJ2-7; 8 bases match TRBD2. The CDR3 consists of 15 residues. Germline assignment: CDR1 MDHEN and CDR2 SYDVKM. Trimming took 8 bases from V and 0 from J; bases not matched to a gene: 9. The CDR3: CASPGWSGSSYEQYF. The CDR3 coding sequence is TGTGCCAGCCCCGGCTGGAGCGGGAGCTCCTACGAGCAGTACTTC. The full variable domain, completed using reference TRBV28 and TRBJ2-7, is DVKVTQSSRYLVKRTGEKVFLECVQDMDHENMFWYRQDPGLGLRLIYFSYDVKMKEKGDIPEGYSVSREKKERFSLILESASTNQTSMYLCASPGWSGSSYEQYFGPGTRLTVT.

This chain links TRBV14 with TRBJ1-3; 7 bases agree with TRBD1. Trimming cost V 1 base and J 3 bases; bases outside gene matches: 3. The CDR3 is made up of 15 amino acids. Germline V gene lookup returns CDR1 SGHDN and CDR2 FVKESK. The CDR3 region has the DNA TGTGCCAGCAGCCAAGCCGACAGGGTTGGAAACACCATATATTTT. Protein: CASSQADRVGNTIYF.

The CDR3 protein is CARSPRDSNDIYEQYF. The CDR3 bases are TGTGCCAGAAGCCCTAGGGACAGCAACGACATTTACGAGCAGTACTTC. The chain uses TRBV5-3 and TRBJ2-7; 7 bases agree with TRBD1. TRBV5-3 is reported as an ORF; its role is uncertain. There are 16 residues in the CDR3. The V and J ends lost 4 bases and 4 bases, in that order; junction bases with no gene match: 14.

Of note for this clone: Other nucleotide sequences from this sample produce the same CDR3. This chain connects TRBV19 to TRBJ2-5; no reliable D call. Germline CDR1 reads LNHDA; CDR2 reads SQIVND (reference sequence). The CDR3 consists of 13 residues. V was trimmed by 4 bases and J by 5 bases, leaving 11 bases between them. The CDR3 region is CASSRAGSETQYF. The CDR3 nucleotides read TGTGCCAGTAGTAGGGCAGGCTCGGAGACCCAGTACTTC. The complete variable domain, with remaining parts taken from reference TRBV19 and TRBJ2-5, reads DGGITQSPKYLFRKEGQNVTLSCEQNLNHDAMYWYRQDPGQGLRLIYYSQIVNDFQKGDIAEGYSVSREKKESFPLTVTSAQKNPTAFYLCASSRAGSETQYFGPGTRLLVL.

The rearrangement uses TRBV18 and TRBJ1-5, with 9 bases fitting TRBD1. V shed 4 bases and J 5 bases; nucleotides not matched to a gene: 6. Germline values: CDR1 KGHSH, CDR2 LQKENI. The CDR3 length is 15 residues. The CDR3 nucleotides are TGTGCCAGCTCACTGGGACAGGGCGATTATCAGCCCCAGCATTTT. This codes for CASSLGQGDYQPQHF.

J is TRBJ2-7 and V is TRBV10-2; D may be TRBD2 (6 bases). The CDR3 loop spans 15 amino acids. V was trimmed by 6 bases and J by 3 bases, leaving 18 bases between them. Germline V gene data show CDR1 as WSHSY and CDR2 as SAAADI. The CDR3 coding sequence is TGCGCCAGCAGACTGGGGGGAGAGCCTTTCTACGAGCAGTACTTC. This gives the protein CASRLGGEPFYEQYF.

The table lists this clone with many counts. The CDR3 DNA sequence: TGCGCCAGCAGCCAAGCTCAGGCAGATGAAGCTTTCTTT. It yields the protein CASSQAQADEAFF. The chain has TRBV4-1 and TRBJ1-1; D gene uncertain. V was trimmed by 1 base and J by 7 bases, leaving 10 bases between them. Germline V gene lookup returns CDR1 MGHRA and CDR2 YSYEKL. The CDR3 is 13 residues long.

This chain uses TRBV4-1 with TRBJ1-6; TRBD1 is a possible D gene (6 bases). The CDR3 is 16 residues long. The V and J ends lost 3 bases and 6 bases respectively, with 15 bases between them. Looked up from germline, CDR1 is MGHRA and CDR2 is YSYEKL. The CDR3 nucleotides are TGCGCCAGCAGCCAGAACCCGGGACAAATTAATTCACCCCTCCACTTT. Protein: CASSQNPGQINSPLHF.

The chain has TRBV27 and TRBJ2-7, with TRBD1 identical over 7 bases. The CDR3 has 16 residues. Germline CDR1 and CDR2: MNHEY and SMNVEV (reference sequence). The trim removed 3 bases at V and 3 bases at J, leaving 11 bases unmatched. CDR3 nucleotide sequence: TGTGCCAGCAGTTTCGGTCTAGGACAGGAAGGCTACGAGCAGTACTTC. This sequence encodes CASSFGLGQEGYEQYF.

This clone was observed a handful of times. CDR3 nucleotides: TGTGCCAGCCGGTTCGGGTATGGCTACACCTTC. This encodes CASRFGYGYTF. V and J are TRBV6-5 and TRBJ1-2; D unclear. Germline-derived CDR1 and CDR2 are MNHEY and SVGAGI. The CDR3 loop spans 11 amino acids. Trimming shortened V by 8 bases and J by 5 bases, and 9 bases separated the two germline ends.

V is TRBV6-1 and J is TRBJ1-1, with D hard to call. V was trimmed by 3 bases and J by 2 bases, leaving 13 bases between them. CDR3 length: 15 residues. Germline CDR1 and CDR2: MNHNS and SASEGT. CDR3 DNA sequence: TGTGCCAGCAGTGATTTTATCTACCCAAACACTGAAGCTTTCTTT. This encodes CASSDFIYPNTEAFF.

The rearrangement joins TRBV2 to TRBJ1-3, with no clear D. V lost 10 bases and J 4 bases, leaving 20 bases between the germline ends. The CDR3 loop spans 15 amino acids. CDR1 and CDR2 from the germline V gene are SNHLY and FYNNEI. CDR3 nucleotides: TGTGCCACCTCGGGGAGGTTGGCGTGGGGAAACACCATATATTTT. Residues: CATSGRLAWGNTIYF.

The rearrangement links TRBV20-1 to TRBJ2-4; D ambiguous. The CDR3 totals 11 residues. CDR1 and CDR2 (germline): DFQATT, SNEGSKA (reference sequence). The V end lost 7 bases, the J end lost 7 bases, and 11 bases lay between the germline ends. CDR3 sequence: CSVRSGNIQYF. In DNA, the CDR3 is TGCAGTGTGCGGTCCGGGAACATTCAGTACTTC.

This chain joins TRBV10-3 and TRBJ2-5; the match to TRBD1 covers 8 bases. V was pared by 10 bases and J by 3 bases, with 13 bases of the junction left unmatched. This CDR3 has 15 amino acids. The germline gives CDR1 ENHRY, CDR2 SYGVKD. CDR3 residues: CATQHGQGWEETQYF. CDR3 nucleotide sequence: TGTGCCACGCAACATGGACAGGGATGGGAAGAGACCCAGTACTTC.

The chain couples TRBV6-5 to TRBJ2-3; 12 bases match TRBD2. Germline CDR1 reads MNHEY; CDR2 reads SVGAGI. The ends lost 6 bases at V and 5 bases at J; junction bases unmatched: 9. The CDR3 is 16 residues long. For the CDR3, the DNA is TGTGCCAGCAGCTACAGACTAGCGGGAGTGCAAGATACGCAGTATTTT. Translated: CASSYRLAGVQDTQYF.

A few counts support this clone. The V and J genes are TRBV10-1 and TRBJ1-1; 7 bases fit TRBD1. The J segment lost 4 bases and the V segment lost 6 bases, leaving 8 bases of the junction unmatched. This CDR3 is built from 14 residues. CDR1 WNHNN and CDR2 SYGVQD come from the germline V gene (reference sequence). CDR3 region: CASSLTGVSTEAFF. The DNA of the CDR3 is TGCGCCAGCAGCCTAACAGGGGTCAGCACTGAAGCTTTCTTT.

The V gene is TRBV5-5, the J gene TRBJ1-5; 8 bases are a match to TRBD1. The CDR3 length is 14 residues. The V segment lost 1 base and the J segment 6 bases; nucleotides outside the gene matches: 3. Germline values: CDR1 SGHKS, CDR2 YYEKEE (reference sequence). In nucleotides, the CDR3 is TGTGCCAGCAGCTTGCATACAGGGGGTCAGCCCCAGCATTTT. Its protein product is CASSLHTGGQPQHF. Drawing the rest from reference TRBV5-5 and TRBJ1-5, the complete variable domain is DAGVTQSPTHLIKTRGQQVTLRCSPISGHKSVSWYQQVLGQGPQFIFQYYEKEERGRGNFPDRFSARQFPNYSSELNVNALLLGDSALYLCASSLHTGGQPQHFGDGTRLSIL.

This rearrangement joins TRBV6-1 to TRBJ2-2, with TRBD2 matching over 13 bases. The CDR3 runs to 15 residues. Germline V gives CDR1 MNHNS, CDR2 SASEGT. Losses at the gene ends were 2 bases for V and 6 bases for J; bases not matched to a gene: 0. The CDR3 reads CASSETSGGAGELFF. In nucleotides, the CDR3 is TGTGCCAGCAGTGAAACTAGCGGGGGGGCCGGGGAGCTGTTTTTT.

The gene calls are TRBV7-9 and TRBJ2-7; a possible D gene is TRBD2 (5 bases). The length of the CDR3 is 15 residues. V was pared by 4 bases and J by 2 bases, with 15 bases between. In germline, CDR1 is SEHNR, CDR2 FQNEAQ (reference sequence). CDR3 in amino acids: CASSSRESRPYEQYF. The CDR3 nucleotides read TGTGCCAGCAGCTCGAGGGAGTCCCGTCCCTACGAGCAGTACTTC.

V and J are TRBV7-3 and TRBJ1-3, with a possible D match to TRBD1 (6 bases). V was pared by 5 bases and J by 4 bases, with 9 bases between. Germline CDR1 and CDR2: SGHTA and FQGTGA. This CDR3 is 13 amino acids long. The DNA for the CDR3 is TGTGCCAGCAGCCCGGACAGCGGAAACACCATATATTTT. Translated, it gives CASSPDSGNTIYF.

In DNA form, the CDR3 reads TGTGCCAGCGTACCTGGAGCGGGATTGACCTACGAGCAGTACTTC. As protein: CASVPGAGLTYEQYF. The chain combines TRBV2 with TRBJ2-7; 7 positions agree with TRBD2. The CDR3 has 15 residues. Trimming cost V 8 bases and J 2 bases; bases outside gene matches: 12. Germline V gene data show CDR1 as SNHLY and CDR2 as FYNNEI.

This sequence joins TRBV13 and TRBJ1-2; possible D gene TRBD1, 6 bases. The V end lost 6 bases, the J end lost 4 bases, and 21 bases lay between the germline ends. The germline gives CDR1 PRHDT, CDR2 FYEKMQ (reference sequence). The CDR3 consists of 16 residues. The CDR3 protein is CASSSRPTTGLYGYTF. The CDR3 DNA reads TGTGCCAGCAGTTCCCGCCCAACCACAGGGCTCTATGGCTACACCTTC.

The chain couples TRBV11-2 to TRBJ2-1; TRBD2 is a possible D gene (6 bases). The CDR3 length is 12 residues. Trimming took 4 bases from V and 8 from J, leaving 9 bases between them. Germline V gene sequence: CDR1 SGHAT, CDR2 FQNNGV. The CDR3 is CASSWGDDEQFF. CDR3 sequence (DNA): TGTGCCAGCAGCTGGGGGGATGATGAGCAGTTCTTC.

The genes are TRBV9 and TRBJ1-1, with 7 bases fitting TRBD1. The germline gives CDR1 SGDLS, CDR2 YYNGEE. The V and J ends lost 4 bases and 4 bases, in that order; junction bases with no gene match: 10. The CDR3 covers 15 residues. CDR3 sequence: CASSPQDRVGTEAFF. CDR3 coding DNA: TGTGCCAGCAGCCCTCAAGACAGGGTTGGCACTGAAGCTTTCTTT.

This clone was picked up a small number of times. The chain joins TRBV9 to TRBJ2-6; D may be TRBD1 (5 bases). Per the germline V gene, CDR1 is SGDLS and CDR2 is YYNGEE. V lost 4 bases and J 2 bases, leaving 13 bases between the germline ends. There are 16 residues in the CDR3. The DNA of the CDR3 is TGTGCCAGCAGCCCAACCGTAGGGGCTGGGGCCAACGTCCTGACTTTC. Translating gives CASSPTVGAGANVLTF.

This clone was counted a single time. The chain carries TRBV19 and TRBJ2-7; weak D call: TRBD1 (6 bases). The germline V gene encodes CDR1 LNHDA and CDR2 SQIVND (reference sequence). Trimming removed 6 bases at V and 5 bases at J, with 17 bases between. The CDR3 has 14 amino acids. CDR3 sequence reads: CASSALGGVDEQYF. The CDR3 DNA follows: TGTGCCAGTAGCGCCCTAGGGGGTGTCGACGAGCAGTACTTC.

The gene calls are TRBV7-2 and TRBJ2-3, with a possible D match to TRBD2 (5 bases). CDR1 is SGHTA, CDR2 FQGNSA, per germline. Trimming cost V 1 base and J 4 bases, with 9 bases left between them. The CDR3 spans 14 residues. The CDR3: CASSLVRVSDTQYF. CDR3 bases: TGTGCCAGCAGCTTAGTGCGGGTCTCAGATACGCAGTATTTT.

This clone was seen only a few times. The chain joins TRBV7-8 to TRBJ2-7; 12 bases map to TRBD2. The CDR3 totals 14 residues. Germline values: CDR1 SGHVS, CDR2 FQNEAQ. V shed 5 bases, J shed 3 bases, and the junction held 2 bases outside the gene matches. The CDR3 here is CASSAGLAGYEQYF. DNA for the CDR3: TGTGCCAGCAGCGCGGGACTAGCGGGCTACGAGCAGTACTTC.

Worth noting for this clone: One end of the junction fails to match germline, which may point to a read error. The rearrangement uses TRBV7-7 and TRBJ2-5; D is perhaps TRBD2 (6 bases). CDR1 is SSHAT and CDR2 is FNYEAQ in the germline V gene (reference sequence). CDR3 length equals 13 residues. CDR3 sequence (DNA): TGTGCTAGCAGCTGGGACTTCGAGGAGACCCAGTACTTC. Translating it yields CASSWDFEETQYF.

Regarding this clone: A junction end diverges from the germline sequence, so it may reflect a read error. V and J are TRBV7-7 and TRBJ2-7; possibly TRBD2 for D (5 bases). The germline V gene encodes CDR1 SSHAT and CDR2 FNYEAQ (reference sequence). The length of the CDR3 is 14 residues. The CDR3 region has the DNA TGTGCTAGCAGCCCTGAAACTAGCTCCTACGAGCAGTACTTC. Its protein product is CASSPETSSYEQYF.